Listed below are T cell receptor beta chains from one sample, sequenced in a study of cytomegalovirus exposure and HLA in healthy donors. This table comes from immunoSEQ multiplex PCR, and its TCRdb copy is limited to in-frame clones, with some not included. The data show about 130,000 clones, around 70% seen once. The sample comprised PBMCs. The receptors were sampled from a man younger than 40 in good health and CMV-seropositive. Each CDR3 is given with its conserved first and last residue. The order of the fields is CDR3 DNA, CDR3 protein, V gene, J gene, clone size, CDR3 length, D gene. A D gene is named only where the DNA matches it firmly. Where a row states a size, it is once, few, many or the class of an expanded clone; other rows omit it.

cdr3_nt: TGTGCCAGCAGCGTATCGAGCGGGTTCTGGGAGCAGTACTTC; cdr3_aa: CASSVSSGFWEQYF; v_call: TRBV9; j_call: TRBJ2-7; clone_size: .; cdr3_length: 14; d_call: .
cdr3_nt: TGTGCCAGTAAACCGATGGGACTAGCGGGAGGTGGTGCCTACAATGAGCAGTTCTTC; cdr3_aa: CASKPMGLAGGGAYNEQFF; v_call: TRBV7-2; j_call: TRBJ2-1; clone_size: once; cdr3_length: 19; d_call: TRBD2
cdr3_nt: TGTGCCAGCTTAAGGGTAATCTCCCGAGGGGGCGCGGGCACTGAAGCTTTCTTT; cdr3_aa: CASLRVISRGGAGTEAFF; v_call: TRBV28; j_call: TRBJ1-1; clone_size: .; cdr3_length: 18; d_call: TRBD1
cdr3_nt: TGTGCCAGCAGTTTGGCTCAGGGCTTGGAGCCCCAGCATTTT; cdr3_aa: CASSLAQGLEPQHF; v_call: TRBV28; j_call: TRBJ1-5; clone_size: few; cdr3_length: 14; d_call: .
cdr3_nt: TGTGCCAGCAGTTTAGCGTATACGCAGTATTTT; cdr3_aa: CASSLAYTQYF; v_call: TRBV6-5; j_call: TRBJ2-3; clone_size: .; cdr3_length: 11; d_call: .
cdr3_nt: TGTGCCAGCCGGACTAGCGGCACAGATACGCAGTATTTT; cdr3_aa: CASRTSGTDTQYF; v_call: TRBV9; j_call: TRBJ2-3; clone_size: .; cdr3_length: 13; d_call: TRBD2
cdr3_nt: TGTGCCAGCGCCAAGCATCCCGGGGAGCTGTTTTTT; cdr3_aa: CASAKHPGELFF; v_call: TRBV6-6; j_call: TRBJ2-2; clone_size: .; cdr3_length: 12; d_call: .
cdr3_nt: TGTGCCAGCAGCTTCTCGGGACAGGGTATATACGAGCAGTACTTC; cdr3_aa: CASSFSGQGIYEQYF; v_call: TRBV13; j_call: TRBJ2-7; clone_size: .; cdr3_length: 15; d_call: TRBD1
cdr3_nt: TGTGCCACCAGGACAGGGGTTCAGCCCCAGCATTTT; cdr3_aa: CATRTGVQPQHF; v_call: TRBV15; j_call: TRBJ1-5; clone_size: few; cdr3_length: 12; d_call: TRBD1
cdr3_nt: TGTGCCAGCAGCGGGGGACCGGGGAACACTGAAGCTTTCTTT; cdr3_aa: CASSGGPGNTEAFF; v_call: TRBV2; j_call: TRBJ1-1; clone_size: .; cdr3_length: 14; d_call: .
cdr3_nt: TGTGCCAGCAGACCGGGGGTTCTCGAGCAGTACTTC; cdr3_aa: CASRPGVLEQYF; v_call: TRBV28; j_call: TRBJ2-7; clone_size: .; cdr3_length: 12; d_call: .
cdr3_nt: TGCGCCAGCAGCGTACGGACAGCGTCCTTTGCAACTAATGAAAAACTGTTTTTT; cdr3_aa: CASSVRTASFATNEKLFF; v_call: TRBV5-1; j_call: TRBJ1-4; clone_size: .; cdr3_length: 18; d_call: .
cdr3_nt: TGTGCCAGCAGCGTAGCAGTCGGGAGGCCCTACAATGAGCAGTTCTTC; cdr3_aa: CASSVAVGRPYNEQFF; v_call: TRBV9; j_call: TRBJ2-1; clone_size: .; cdr3_length: 16; d_call: TRBD2
cdr3_nt: TGTGCCAGCAGTGTTTACGGGAATGATCAGCCCCAGCATTTT; cdr3_aa: CASSVYGNDQPQHF; v_call: TRBV2; j_call: TRBJ1-5; clone_size: few; cdr3_length: 14; d_call: .
cdr3_nt: TGTGCCAGCAGCGTAAGTCGGTCACATCAGCCCCAGCATTTT; cdr3_aa: CASSVSRSHQPQHF; v_call: TRBV9; j_call: TRBJ1-5; clone_size: .; cdr3_length: 14; d_call: .
cdr3_nt: TGTGCCAGCAGCTTATCAGGTTTTGCTGAAGCTTTCTTT; cdr3_aa: CASSLSGFAEAFF; v_call: TRBV7-9; j_call: TRBJ1-1; clone_size: few; cdr3_length: 13; d_call: .
cdr3_nt: TGTGCCAGCAGGTCACTAGCGGGAGGGCCAGGAGGGGCCTACGAGCAGTACTTC; cdr3_aa: CASRSLAGGPGGAYEQYF; v_call: TRBV27; j_call: TRBJ2-7; clone_size: .; cdr3_length: 18; d_call: TRBD2
cdr3_nt: TGTGCCAGCAGCCGAGGGGGCGAGAAGACCCAGTACTTC; cdr3_aa: CASSRGGEKTQYF; v_call: TRBV7-9; j_call: TRBJ2-5; clone_size: .; cdr3_length: 13; d_call: TRBD1
cdr3_nt: TGTGCCAGCAGCCTAAGGGGGACGACCTCTGGAAACACCATATATTTT; cdr3_aa: CASSLRGTTSGNTIYF; v_call: TRBV28; j_call: TRBJ1-3; clone_size: .; cdr3_length: 16; d_call: .
cdr3_nt: TGTGCCAGCAGTTACTCGGGAGGGCCGTACGAGCAGTACTTC; cdr3_aa: CASSYSGGPYEQYF; v_call: TRBV6-6; j_call: TRBJ2-7; clone_size: .; cdr3_length: 14; d_call: TRBD2
cdr3_nt: TGTGCCAGTAGTATTAAGACAGGGATTACCTACGAGCAGTACTTC; cdr3_aa: CASSIKTGITYEQYF; v_call: TRBV19; j_call: TRBJ2-7; clone_size: .; cdr3_length: 15; d_call: TRBD1
cdr3_nt: TGTGCCTCCCTCCCTGGCGGGGGGAATGAAAAACTGTTTTTT; cdr3_aa: CASLPGGGNEKLFF; v_call: TRBV28; j_call: TRBJ1-4; clone_size: .; cdr3_length: 14; d_call: .
cdr3_nt: TGTGCCAGCAGCAAAAACCCCCGGGACAGCCGGTATGGCTACACCTTC; cdr3_aa: CASSKNPRDSRYGYTF; v_call: TRBV7-8; j_call: TRBJ1-2; clone_size: .; cdr3_length: 16; d_call: TRBD1
cdr3_nt: TGTGCCAGCAGCTTAGGCCCCGGGGTCGCGCAGTACTTC; cdr3_aa: CASSLGPGVAQYF; v_call: TRBV13; j_call: TRBJ2-7; clone_size: .; cdr3_length: 13; d_call: .
cdr3_nt: TGTGCCAGCAGCGTAGGGGGGGGAGGCGAAGAGACCCAGTACTTC; cdr3_aa: CASSVGGGGEETQYF; v_call: TRBV9; j_call: TRBJ2-5; clone_size: .; cdr3_length: 15; d_call: TRBD2
cdr3_nt: TGTGCCAGCAGGATTAGCGGGAGGCTTTACAATGAGCAGTTCTTC; cdr3_aa: CASRISGRLYNEQFF; v_call: TRBV5-8; j_call: TRBJ2-1; clone_size: .; cdr3_length: 15; d_call: TRBD2
cdr3_nt: TGTGCCAGCAGCCCCTACGGACAGGGGTTCTCCTACGAGCAGTACTTC; cdr3_aa: CASSPYGQGFSYEQYF; v_call: TRBV7-2; j_call: TRBJ2-7; clone_size: .; cdr3_length: 16; d_call: TRBD1
cdr3_nt: TGCGCCAGCAGCTTTGCAGGACCTGGGACTAGCGGATCCTACGAGCAGTACTTC; cdr3_aa: CASSFAGPGTSGSYEQYF; v_call: TRBV5-1; j_call: TRBJ2-7; clone_size: .; cdr3_length: 18; d_call: TRBD2
cdr3_nt: TGTGCCAGCAGCCGGACAGGCAGCACAGATACGCAGTATTTT; cdr3_aa: CASSRTGSTDTQYF; v_call: TRBV7-3; j_call: TRBJ2-3; clone_size: .; cdr3_length: 14; d_call: TRBD1
cdr3_nt: TGTGCCAGCAGTGAAAACAGACCGAACACCGGGGAGCTGTTTTTT; cdr3_aa: CASSENRPNTGELFF; v_call: TRBV2; j_call: TRBJ2-2; clone_size: few; cdr3_length: 15; d_call: .
cdr3_nt: TGTGCCAGCAGTGTTTACAACGCGAACACCGGGGAGCTGTTTTTT; cdr3_aa: CASSVYNANTGELFF; v_call: TRBV2; j_call: TRBJ2-2; clone_size: few; cdr3_length: 15; d_call: .
cdr3_nt: TGTGCCAGCAGCGGGGAGATAGGTCAGCCCCAGCATTTT; cdr3_aa: CASSGEIGQPQHF; v_call: TRBV6-1; j_call: TRBJ1-5; clone_size: .; cdr3_length: 13; d_call: .
cdr3_nt: TGTGCCAGCAGCTTGGTAGCGGCAGGCCATTTGAGCACTGAAGCTTTCTTT; cdr3_aa: CASSLVAAGHLSTEAFF; v_call: TRBV5-5; j_call: TRBJ1-1; clone_size: .; cdr3_length: 17; d_call: .
cdr3_nt: TGTGCCAGCAGCTTAACCCGCGCGGGAGCGCAGTATTTT; cdr3_aa: CASSLTRAGAQYF; v_call: TRBV7-3; j_call: TRBJ2-3; clone_size: few; cdr3_length: 13; d_call: TRBD2
cdr3_nt: TGTGCCAGCAGTCCCCCCCGGACAGGGTATAGGGGAAACATTCAGTACTTC; cdr3_aa: CASSPPRTGYRGNIQYF; v_call: TRBV28; j_call: TRBJ2-4; clone_size: .; cdr3_length: 17; d_call: TRBD1
cdr3_nt: TGCAGCGGGTCCCCCAGGGCTGAAGCTTTCTTT; cdr3_aa: CSGSPRAEAFF; v_call: TRBV29-1; j_call: TRBJ1-1; clone_size: few; cdr3_length: 11; d_call: .
cdr3_nt: TGTGCCAGCAGCTTAGTTTCTTCGGATGGCGGGAGTTCCTACAATGAGCAGTTCTTC; cdr3_aa: CASSLVSSDGGSSYNEQFF; v_call: TRBV7-9; j_call: TRBJ2-1; clone_size: once; cdr3_length: 19; d_call: TRBD2
cdr3_nt: TGTGCCAGTAGTATAGATACCCTAGGACGGGCCGGGGGACGGGATACGCAGTATTTT; cdr3_aa: CASSIDTLGRAGGRDTQYF; v_call: TRBV19; j_call: TRBJ2-3; clone_size: .; cdr3_length: 19; d_call: .
cdr3_nt: TGTGCCAGCAGTTTACAGCGCCCCTACGAGCAGTACTTC; cdr3_aa: CASSLQRPYEQYF; v_call: TRBV28; j_call: TRBJ2-7; clone_size: few; cdr3_length: 13; d_call: .
cdr3_nt: TGCAGCGTGGGGGACGGGACTAGAGACCCCAATGAGCAGTTCTTC; cdr3_aa: CSVGDGTRDPNEQFF; v_call: TRBV29-1; j_call: TRBJ2-1; clone_size: few; cdr3_length: 15; d_call: TRBD2
cdr3_nt: TGTGCCAGCAGCTTAGTGCGGGAGCCGCGGGGAGAAGATACGCAGTATTTT; cdr3_aa: CASSLVREPRGEDTQYF; v_call: TRBV7-9; j_call: TRBJ2-3; clone_size: .; cdr3_length: 17; d_call: TRBD2
cdr3_nt: TGTGCCAGCTCACCAATCCGTAATCAGCCCCAGCATTTT; cdr3_aa: CASSPIRNQPQHF; v_call: TRBV18; j_call: TRBJ1-5; clone_size: .; cdr3_length: 13; d_call: .
cdr3_nt: TGTGCCAGCTCACCGTATGGGGACAGCTATGGCTACACCTTC; cdr3_aa: CASSPYGDSYGYTF; v_call: TRBV18; j_call: TRBJ1-2; clone_size: .; cdr3_length: 14; d_call: TRBD1
cdr3_nt: TGTGCCAGCAGCCAAGAAACCACAGGGGTGGGTTCACCCCTCCACTTT; cdr3_aa: CASSQETTGVGSPLHF; v_call: TRBV4-2; j_call: TRBJ1-6; clone_size: .; cdr3_length: 16; d_call: TRBD1
cdr3_nt: TGTGCCAGCAGCTTAGGAATAGGGGACGGGGAGCTGTTTTTT; cdr3_aa: CASSLGIGDGELFF; v_call: TRBV11-3; j_call: TRBJ2-2; clone_size: .; cdr3_length: 14; d_call: .
cdr3_nt: TGTGCCATCAGTGAATCTCCAGGAAATCAGCCCCAGCATTTT; cdr3_aa: CAISESPGNQPQHF; v_call: TRBV10-3; j_call: TRBJ1-5; clone_size: few; cdr3_length: 14; d_call: .
cdr3_nt: TGTGCCAGCAGCTCGGACCCCGGACTAGCGGGAGAGACCCAGTACTTC; cdr3_aa: CASSSDPGLAGETQYF; v_call: TRBV5-6; j_call: TRBJ2-5; clone_size: .; cdr3_length: 16; d_call: TRBD2
cdr3_nt: TGTGCCAGCAGACGGGCAGGGTACTCTGGAAACACCATATATTTT; cdr3_aa: CASRRAGYSGNTIYF; v_call: TRBV7-9; j_call: TRBJ1-3; clone_size: .; cdr3_length: 15; d_call: .
cdr3_nt: TGTGCCAGCAGCCAAGCTATAACCCACACAGATACGCAGTATTTT; cdr3_aa: CASSQAITHTDTQYF; v_call: TRBV14; j_call: TRBJ2-3; clone_size: .; cdr3_length: 15; d_call: .